This is a list of T cell receptor beta chains from one sample in a study of blood T cell repertoires in COVID-19. Libraries were prepared by immunoSEQ multiplex PCR; TCRdb keeps only in-frame clonotypes and omits some of them. There are roughly 200,000 clones in the sample; 75% to 95% occur only once, and approximately 0.5% lies in the top ten. Sequencing was performed on peripheral blood. The source of these receptors is a man in his forties or fifties with acute or convalescent COVID-19. Both conserved end residues are part of each CDR3. A D gene is named only where the DNA matches it firmly. The listing skips clone size in some rows; elsewhere it reads once, few, many or a size class.

J gene | V gene | D gene | clone size | CDR3 DNA | CDR3 protein
TRBJ2-7 | TRBV5-1 | NA | NA | TGCGCCACTAGCTCGGGGTCCGGGTACGAGCAGTACTTC | CATSSGSGYEQYF
TRBJ2-1 | TRBV14 | TRBD2 | NA | TGTGCCAGCAGCCCGGGACTAGCAGATGAGCAGTTCTTC | CASSPGLADEQFF
TRBJ2-3 | TRBV10-3 | NA | NA | TGTGCCATCAGGCCTAGAGGCTCTCGGACATCGGTCGATACGCAGTATTTT | CAIRPRGSRTSVDTQYF
TRBJ2-7 | TRBV5-4 | NA | NA | TGTGCCAGCAGCTTGTGGGGCGTCTACGAGCAGTACTTC | CASSLWGVYEQYF
TRBJ2-2 | TRBV2 | TRBD1 | NA | TGTGCCAGCAGTCAAGGCGTAGGGGGCCGCGCCGGGGAGCTGTTTTTT | CASSQGVGGRAGELFF
TRBJ2-1 | TRBV5-8 | TRBD2 | NA | TGTGCCAGCAGCTTGGCCCCAGCGGGGCTATCCTACAATGAGCAGTTCTTC | CASSLAPAGLSYNEQFF
TRBJ2-2 | TRBV15 | NA | NA | TGTGCCACCAGCAGAGACTTCTCCCGAGGCGGGGAGCTGTTTTTT | CATSRDFSRGGELFF
TRBJ1-1 | TRBV14 | NA | NA | TGTGCCATCGTTCCCCGGGGCGCGGGGGGGGCTTTCTTT | CAIVPRGAGGAFF
TRBJ2-5 | TRBV19 | NA | NA | TGTGCCACCCAGCCCGGACAGAACCAAGAGACCCAGTACTTC | CATQPGQNQETQYF
TRBJ1-1 | TRBV6-5 | NA | NA | TGTGCCAGCAGTTACGAGGACACTGAAGCTTTCTTT | CASSYEDTEAFF
TRBJ1-1 | TRBV6-5 | NA | NA | TGTGCCAGCAGTTACGCGGACAGCCGTCGTAACACTGAAGCTTTCTTT | CASSYADSRRNTEAFF
TRBJ2-5 | TRBV27 | TRBD2 | NA | TGTGCCAGCGCGGGACTAGCGGGGGAAGAGACCCAGTACTTC | CASAGLAGEETQYF
TRBJ2-3 | TRBV6-5 | TRBD1 | NA | TGTGCCAGCAGTTATCAGGGACAGGGTTTAGATACGCAGTATTTT | CASSYQGQGLDTQYF
TRBJ1-2 | TRBV11-2 | TRBD1 | NA | TGTGCCAGCACCTCAGACAGGGGTGACTATGGCTACACCTTC | CASTSDRGDYGYTF
TRBJ2-5 | TRBV24-1 | NA | NA | TGTGCCACCAGTGGTAGGGGATCGGAAGAGACCCAGTACTTC | CATSGRGSEETQYF
TRBJ2-6 | TRBV7-2 | NA | NA | TGTGCCAGCAGCCTTCAAGGGACACCGGCGGGGGCCAACGTCCTGACTTTC | CASSLQGTPAGANVLTF
TRBJ1-5 | TRBV10-3 | NA | NA | TGTGCCATCAGTGAGTTGGGCAAAGATCAGCCCCAGCATTTT | CAISELGKDQPQHF
TRBJ1-3 | TRBV6-5 | NA | NA | TGTGCCAGCAGTCCGTTTATTAGCGGAAACACCATATATTTT | CASSPFISGNTIYF
TRBJ2-5 | TRBV25-1 | TRBD2 | NA | TGTGCCAGCAGTAAGGTCGGGACTAGTAGGCAAGAGACCCAGTACTTC | CASSKVGTSRQETQYF
TRBJ1-1 | TRBV28 | NA | NA | TGTGCCAGCAGCACCCTGGGTCAGGGGCGGAACACTGAAGCTTTCTTT | CASSTLGQGRNTEAFF
TRBJ2-2 | TRBV7-2 | TRBD2 | few | TGTGCCAGCAGCTTCTCCACGGGGGGCGGGGAGCTGTTTTTT | CASSFSTGGGELFF
TRBJ1-4 | TRBV9 | TRBD1 | NA | TGTGCCAGCAGCGTGGGACAGCAGGGTGAAAAACTGTTTTTT | CASSVGQQGEKLFF
TRBJ2-7 | TRBV27 | TRBD1 | NA | TGTGCCAGCAGTTTACATACAGGGGCGTCAAGCTACGAGCAGTACTTC | CASSLHTGASSYEQYF
TRBJ1-1 | TRBV10-3 | NA | NA | TGTGCCATCAGTGAGCAGGGAGGTTCGATTGAAGCTTTCTTT | CAISEQGGSIEAFF
TRBJ2-1 | TRBV24-1 | TRBD1 | NA | TGTGCCACCAGTGATTTTAGTGGCGGACAGGGGAGGGAGAATGAGCAGTTCTTC | CATSDFSGGQGRENEQFF
TRBJ2-2 | TRBV28 | NA | NA | TGTGCCAGCAGTTCTCTGGGGGGGGCGATCGGGGAGCTGTTTTTT | CASSSLGGAIGELFF
TRBJ1-1 | TRBV2 | NA | NA | TGTGCCAGCAGTGGACAGCGGAACACTGAAGCTTTCTTT | CASSGQRNTEAFF
TRBJ1-3 | TRBV30 | NA | NA | TGTGCCGGACTGGGACATAGCTCTGGAAACACCATATATTTT | CAGLGHSSGNTIYF
TRBJ1-1 | TRBV28 | TRBD1 | NA | TGTGCCAGCAGTGACAGGGGGAAGGTTGAAGCTTTCTTT | CASSDRGKVEAFF
TRBJ2-6 | TRBV9 | NA | once | TGTGCCAGCAGCGGCCGGGACACCATCTTCTCTGGGGCCAACGTCCTGACTTTC | CASSGRDTIFSGANVLTF
TRBJ2-2 | TRBV3-1/TRBV3-2 | NA | NA | TGTGCCAGCAGCCTCTACGATGGGCCGAACACCGGGGAGCTGTTTTTT | CASSLYDGPNTGELFF
TRBJ1-4 | TRBV2 | NA | NA | TGTGCCAGCAGTGGGACGGGGACTTATTATGAAAAACTGTTTTTT | CASSGTGTYYEKLFF
TRBJ1-5 | TRBV2 | TRBD1 | NA | TGTGCCATCGGACAGGGAGGCAATCAGCCCCAGCATTTT | CAIGQGGNQPQHF
TRBJ1-4 | TRBV30 | TRBD1 | NA | TGTGCCTGGGCACCGGGACAGAATGAAAAACTGTTTTTT | CAWAPGQNEKLFF
TRBJ1-3 | TRBV6-2/TRBV6-3 | NA | once | TGTGCCAGCAGTCCCGGAGGATCGGGAAACACCATATATTTT | CASSPGGSGNTIYF
TRBJ1-3 | TRBV5-4 | NA | NA | TGTGCCAGCAGCTTGGCCGGGACACCTGGAAACACCATATATTTT | CASSLAGTPGNTIYF
TRBJ1-5 | TRBV7-8 | NA | NA | TGTGCCAGCAGCTTGGAGGGGCGTCAGCCCCAGCATTTT | CASSLEGRQPQHF
TRBJ1-1 | TRBV2 | NA | NA | TGTGCCAGCAGTGGACAGAGGACCACTGAAGCTTTCTTT | CASSGQRTTEAFF
TRBJ2-3 | TRBV19 | TRBD2 | once | TGTGCCAGTAGTTTCAGGACTAGCGCTAGCGCAGATACGCAGTATTTT | CASSFRTSASADTQYF
TRBJ1-4 | TRBV4-3 | TRBD1 | once | TGCGCCAGCAGCCAGACTGAGATGGGACAGAGTTATGAAAAACTGTTTTTT | CASSQTEMGQSYEKLFF
TRBJ2-2 | TRBV2 | TRBD2 | NA | TGTGCCAGCAACTTAGCGGGGCTCAACACCGGGGAGCTGTTTTTT | CASNLAGLNTGELFF
TRBJ2-5 | TRBV7-2 | NA | few | TGTGCCAGCAGTCTAAGCGGGACCCAGTACTTC | CASSLSGTQYF
TRBJ2-5 | TRBV6-1 | NA | NA | TGTGCCAGCAGTGAACAGCAAGAGACCCAGTACTTC | CASSEQQETQYF
TRBJ1-5 | TRBV18 | NA | NA | TGTGCCAGCTCAGCCGGGTCCGAAGATCAGCCCCAGCATTTT | CASSAGSEDQPQHF
TRBJ2-1 | TRBV4-1 | TRBD2 | NA | TGCGCCAGCAGCCAAGATGTTGCGGGGGGGCCAAATGAGCAGTTCTTC | CASSQDVAGGPNEQFF
TRBJ1-2 | TRBV21-1 | NA | NA | TGTGCCAGCAGCAAAGCTTGGGACAGCTACTATGGCTACACCTTC | CASSKAWDSYYGYTF
TRBJ2-5 | TRBV6-5 | TRBD2 | NA | TGTGCCAGCCATACGGGGGGCCAAGAGACCCAGTACTTC | CASHTGGQETQYF
TRBJ1-1 | TRBV6-2/TRBV6-3 | NA | NA | TGTGCCAGCAGTACCCCGGCGGGGAGGACTGAAGCTTTCTTT | CASSTPAGRTEAFF
TRBJ1-3 | TRBV6-5 | NA | NA | TGTGCCAGCAGTTACTCCTGGGGCGGCTCTGGAAACACCATATATTTT | CASSYSWGGSGNTIYF
TRBJ1-3 | TRBV19 | NA | NA | TGTGCCAGTAGTCAGAGGGCGTCTGGAAACACCATATATTTT | CASSQRASGNTIYF
TRBJ2-7 | TRBV6-5 | TRBD2 | NA | TGTGCCAGCGAAAGCGGGAGTGGGTCCTACGAGCAGTACTTC | CASESGSGSYEQYF
TRBJ1-2 | TRBV28 | NA | NA | TGTGCCAGCAGTTTCTCCGACAGGAACTATGGCTACACCTTC | CASSFSDRNYGYTF
TRBJ2-3 | TRBV7-9 | TRBD2 | NA | TGTGCCAGCAGCTTACTAGCGGGAGGCGGGACAGATACGCAGTATTTT | CASSLLAGGGTDTQYF
TRBJ1-5 | TRBV6-2/TRBV6-3 | NA | NA | TGTGCCAGCAGTTCGGGGATCAGCAATCAGCCCCAGCATTTT | CASSSGISNQPQHF
TRBJ1-4 | TRBV7-9 | NA | NA | TGTGCCAGCAGCGTGACACCAGGGGAGGGTGAAAAACTGTTTTTT | CASSVTPGEGEKLFF
TRBJ2-7 | TRBV27 | TRBD1 | NA | TGTGCCAGCAGTTTAAGGACAGGGGGCTGGGAGCAGTACTTC | CASSLRTGGWEQYF
TRBJ2-5 | TRBV7-2 | TRBD2 | NA | TGTGCCAGTAGCTTAGTTACTAGCGGGGGGGAAGAGACCCAGTACTTC | CASSLVTSGGEETQYF
TRBJ2-1 | TRBV2 | TRBD1 | NA | TGTGCCAGCAGTAAGGGACAGTACTGGGATGAGCAGTTCTTC | CASSKGQYWDEQFF